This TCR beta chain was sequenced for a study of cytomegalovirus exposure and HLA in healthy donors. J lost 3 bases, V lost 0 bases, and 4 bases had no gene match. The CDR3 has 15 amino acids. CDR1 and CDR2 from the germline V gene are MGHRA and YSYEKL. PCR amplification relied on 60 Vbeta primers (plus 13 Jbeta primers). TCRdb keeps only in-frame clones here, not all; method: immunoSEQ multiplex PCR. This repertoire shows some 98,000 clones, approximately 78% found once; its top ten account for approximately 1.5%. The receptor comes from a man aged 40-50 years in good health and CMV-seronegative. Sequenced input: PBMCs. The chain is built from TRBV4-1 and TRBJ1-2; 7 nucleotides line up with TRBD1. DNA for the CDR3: TGCGCCAGCAGCCAAGATGGCCAGGGGGACTATGGCTACACCTTC. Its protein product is CASSQDGQGDYGYTF.